The present T cell receptor beta chain was sequenced within a study of shared clonotypes between healthy human individuals. Whole-study findings and limits: The sole specimen, blood, was sampled, and tissue repertoires likely differ. Sharing across four donors was highest in naive CD4 (approximately 5%) and lowest in memory CD8 (roughly 0.4%).

With respect to this clone: Its antigen remains unidentified.

Template for every sorted-subset replicate PCR totaled approximately 200 ng DNA, approximately 30,000 T cell genomes. Sequencing used immunoSEQ multiplex PCR; TCRdb keeps in-frame clones, though not all of them. The sample consists of approximately 2.5 million clones, approximately 94% of them appearing once. The donor cohort consisted entirely of Caucasian adults residing in Nashville, Tennessee. CDR1 KGHSY and CDR2 FQNENV come from the germline V gene. CDR3 length: 11 residues. With 8 bases removed from V and 4 bases from J, the gap between germline ends came to 9 bases. This receptor was obtained from a man between 18 and 35 years old in good health. Some clones in this sample may be carry-over from other donors' samples. The rearrangement joins TRBV16 to TRBJ2-7; D remains unclear. Sequencing was carried out using naive CD4+ T cells from PBMCs. Noted subset: CD45RA+ positively selected. The CDR3 reads CASGLRYEQYF. CDR3 nucleotides: TGTGCCAGCGGGCTTCGGTACGAGCAGTACTTC.